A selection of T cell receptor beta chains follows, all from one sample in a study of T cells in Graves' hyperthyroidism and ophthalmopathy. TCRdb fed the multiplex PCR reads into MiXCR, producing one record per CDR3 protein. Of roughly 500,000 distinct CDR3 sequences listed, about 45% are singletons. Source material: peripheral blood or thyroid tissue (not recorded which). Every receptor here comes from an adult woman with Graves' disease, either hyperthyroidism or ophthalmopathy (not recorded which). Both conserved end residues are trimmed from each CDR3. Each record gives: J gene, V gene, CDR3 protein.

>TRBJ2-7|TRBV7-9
ASSRENRGLFSEQY
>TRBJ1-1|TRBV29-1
SVNAGDRENTEAF
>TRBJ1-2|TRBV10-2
ASSDIVNYGYT
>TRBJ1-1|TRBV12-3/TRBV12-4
ASSLTGGEAF
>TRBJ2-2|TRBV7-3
ASSFLAENTGELF
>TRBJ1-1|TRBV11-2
ASSPSVGTEAF
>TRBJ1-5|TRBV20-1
SARRPRIQAQH
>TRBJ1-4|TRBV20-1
SASIGQANEKLF
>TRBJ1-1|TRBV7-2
ASTLSDSGGYTEAF
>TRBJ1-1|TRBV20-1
SARGGTDTEAF
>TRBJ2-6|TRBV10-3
TISEGAGANVLT
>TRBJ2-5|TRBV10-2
ASSWGLGGYQETQY
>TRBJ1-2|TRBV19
ASRVGLSYGYT
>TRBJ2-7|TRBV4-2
ASSQDRAGREQY
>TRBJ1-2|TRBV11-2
ASSLSIRQGNYGYT
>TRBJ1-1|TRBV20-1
SALSRLNTEAF
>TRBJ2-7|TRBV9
ASSAERSGSTGEQY
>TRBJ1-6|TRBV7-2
ASSTLTGANSPLH
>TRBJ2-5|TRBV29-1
SVVSGKGTQY
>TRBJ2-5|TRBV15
ATSSDDGRDQPQY
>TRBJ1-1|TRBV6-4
ASSANRGTEAF
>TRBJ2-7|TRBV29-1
SVEVDDRGRYEQY
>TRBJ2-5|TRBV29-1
SVEGSLAVTQETQY
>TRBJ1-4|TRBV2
ASTLPTGGEKLF
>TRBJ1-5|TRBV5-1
ASSLVGGPQH
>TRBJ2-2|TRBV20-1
SAPRAGGYTGELF